Each of the 17 T cell receptor beta chains below was sequenced from the same sample in a study of T cells in localized non-small cell lung cancer. Some clones are missing from TCRdb's copy, which holds only in-frame ones; the method was immunoSEQ multiplex PCR. The sample contains 25,000 to 35,000 clones, roughly 90% of which appear only once. The sample here was peripheral blood, taken before any cancer treatment. Source of these receptors: a female donor older than 55 with stage I lung adenocarcinoma.

The chain is built from TRBV5-4 and TRBJ1-1, with a tentative D call TRBD1 (5 bases). CDR3 length: 13 residues. CDR1 and CDR2 from the germline V gene are SGHNT and YYREEE (reference sequence). Trimming removed 2 bases at V and 1 base at J, with 6 bases between. Written as DNA, the CDR3 is TGTGCCAGCAGCTTCGACAGGAACACTGAAGCTTTCTTT. Its translation: CASSFDRNTEAFF.

The chain has TRBV2 and TRBJ1-6; D is unclear. Trimming took off 0 bases at V and 7 bases at J, with 7 bases between the two ends. The CDR3 runs 14 residues. Germline V gene sequence: CDR1 SNHLY, CDR2 FYNNEI. The CDR3 DNA reads TGTGCCAGCAGTGAAGCCGGATCAAATTCACCCCTCCACTTT. Translation gives CASSEAGSNSPLHF.

The V call is TRBV11-2, the J call TRBJ2-4, with D perhaps matching TRBD1 or TRBD2 (5 bases each). With 4 bases removed from V and 3 bases from J, the gap between germline ends came to 22 bases. The V gene's germline CDR1 is SGHAT and CDR2 FQNNGV. This CDR3 comprises 18 residues. The CDR3 nucleotides are TGTGCCAGCAGCTCGTTCCGGACATTCCTAGGAGGCAAAAACATTCAGTACTTC. Protein: CASSSFRTFLGGKNIQYF. Full variable domain (remainder filled in from reference TRBV11-2 and TRBJ2-4): EAGVAQSPRYKIIEKRQSVAFWCNPISGHATLYWYQQILGQGPKLLIQFQNNGVVDDSQLPKDRFSAERLKGVDSTLKIQPAKLEDSAVYLCASSSFRTFLGGKNIQYFGAGTRLSVL.

V is TRBV5-4 and J is TRBJ1-4; D perhaps matches TRBD1 (5 bases). The CDR3 is 14 amino acids. Trimming removed 2 bases at V and 7 bases at J, with 12 bases between. Per the germline V gene, CDR1 is SGHNT and CDR2 is YYREEE (reference sequence). The CDR3 sequence is CASSLGQGSEKLFF. CDR3 DNA: TGTGCCAGCAGCTTAGGCCAGGGCTCTGAAAAACTGTTTTTT.

J is TRBJ2-5 and V is TRBV2; D is unclear. The V end lost 3 bases, the J end lost 6 bases, and 2 bases lay between the germline ends. CDR3 length: 10 residues. Germline CDR1 and CDR2: SNHLY and FYNNEI. The CDR3 sequence is CASSEKTQYF. The CDR3 DNA reads as TGTGCCAGCAGTGAGAAGACCCAGTACTTC.

The V call is TRBV7-6, the J call TRBJ1-3, with D possibly matching TRBD1 (6 bases). V gave up 1 base and J gave up 0 bases, with 10 bases separating them. The CDR3 has 16 amino acids. The V gene's germline CDR1 is SGHVS and CDR2 FNYEAQ. CDR3 DNA: TGTGCCAGCAGCTTAGATACAGGGCTCTCTGGAAACACCATATATTTT. It codes for CASSLDTGLSGNTIYF.

This sequence joins TRBV27 and TRBJ1-2; 10 bases are a match to TRBD1. Germline values: CDR1 MNHEY, CDR2 SMNVEV (reference sequence). The ends lost 4 bases at V and 3 bases at J; junction bases unmatched: 8. This CDR3 region has 16 residues. Here the CDR3 reads CASSSVGQGTDYGYTF. The CDR3 DNA is TGTGCCAGCAGTTCCGTGGGACAGGGGACGGACTATGGCTACACCTTC.

The genes are TRBV5-4 and TRBJ2-7; D is unresolved. The CDR3 is made up of 14 amino acids. Trimming removed 1 base from V and 0 bases from J, with 8 bases in between. Germline V gene sequence: CDR1 SGHNT, CDR2 YYREEE (reference sequence). The CDR3: CASSLKAGSYEQYF. As DNA, the CDR3 is TGTGCCAGCAGCTTGAAGGCCGGCTCCTACGAGCAGTACTTC.

J is TRBJ2-3 and V is TRBV19; D perhaps matches TRBD2 (6 bases). The germline V gene encodes CDR1 LNHDA and CDR2 SQIVND (reference sequence). V was clipped by 1 base and J by 0 bases, with 8 bases between them. The CDR3 spans 15 residues. CDR3 nucleotide sequence: TGTGCCAGTAGTATAGTTAGCGGTAGCACAGATACGCAGTATTTT. This translates into CASSIVSGSTDTQYF.

The chain has TRBV9 and TRBJ2-1, with 9 bases lining up with TRBD2. From germline, CDR1 is SGDLS and CDR2 YYNGEE. This CDR3 has 14 amino acids. V was pared by 3 bases and J by 5 bases, with 3 bases of the junction left unmatched. The CDR3 region has the DNA TGTGCCAGCAGCGGCGGGGGGGCCCACAATGAGCAGTTCTTC. Translating it yields CASSGGGAHNEQFF.

With respect to this clone: Compared with germline, one end of the junction differs, possibly owing to a read error. The genes are TRBV5-1 and TRBJ2-3; TRBD2 matches at 8 bases. The CDR3 contains 14 residues. Germline CDR1 is SGHRS and CDR2 is YFSETQ. CDR3 sequence reads: CASSLARSEREKNF. The CDR3 DNA reads as TGCGCCAGCAGCTTGGCCCGGTCGGAGCGGGAGAAAAATTTT. The full variable domain, completed using reference TRBV5-1 and TRBJ2-3, is KAGVTQTPRYLIKTRGQQVTLSCSPISGHRSVSWYQQTPGQGLQFLFEYFSETQRNKGNFPGRFSGRQFSNSRSEMNVSTLELGDSALYLCASSLARSEREKNFGPGTRLTVL.

This chain links TRBV5-1 with TRBJ1-4; no clear D. Germline values: CDR1 SGHRS, CDR2 YFSETQ. The CDR3 extends over 14 amino acids. V lost 4 bases and J 7 bases, leaving 14 bases between the germline ends. The CDR3 DNA is TGCGCCAGCAGCCAAAGACATACGAGTGAAAAACTGTTTTTT. Its protein product is CASSQRHTSEKLFF.

This clone was found once. The CDR3 loop is CASSEAGGGFTGELFF. The CDR3 DNA sequence: TGTGCCAGCAGTGAAGCAGGTGGGGGCTTCACCGGGGAGCTGTTTTTT. The chain uses TRBV6-1 and TRBJ2-2; a possible D gene is TRBD1 (6 bases). Germline V gives CDR1 MNHNS, CDR2 SASEGT. V was pared by 0 bases and J by 4 bases, with 12 bases between. The CDR3 totals 16 residues.

Here the CDR3 reads CAWSVNNSPLHF. Written as DNA, the CDR3 is TGTGCCTGGAGTGTAAATAATTCACCCCTCCACTTT. The chain combines TRBV30 with TRBJ1-6; no clear D gene. The V and J ends lost 0 bases and 5 bases respectively, with 2 bases between them. The CDR3 loop spans 12 amino acids. Looked up from germline, CDR1 is GTSNPN and CDR2 is SVGIG (reference sequence). Drawing the rest from reference TRBV30 and TRBJ1-6, the complete variable domain is SQTIHQWPATLVQPVGSPLSLECTVEGTSNPNLYWYRQAAGRGLQLLFYSVGIGQISSEVPQNLSASRPQDRQFILSSKKLLLSDSGFYLCAWSVNNSPLHFGNGTRLTVT.

As for this clone: Mismatch with germline at one junction end may stem from a read error. The rearrangement joins TRBV19 to TRBJ1-2; D not certain. The CDR3 is 12 residues long. Germline values: CDR1 LNHDA, CDR2 SQIVND (reference sequence). CDR3 residues: CASEHQNFGYTF. CDR3 in DNA: TGTGCCAGTGAACATCAAAACTTTGGCTACACCTTC.

This clone was recorded only once. The V and J genes are TRBV10-1 and TRBJ2-3; D is uncertain. V lost 2 bases and J lost 2, with 5 bases in between. This CDR3 region has 13 residues. CDR1 is WNHNN and CDR2 is SYGVQD in the germline V gene (reference sequence). The CDR3 region is CASSERVTDTQYF. For the CDR3, the DNA is TGCGCCAGCAGTGAGAGAGTCACAGATACGCAGTATTTT.

The J gene is TRBJ2-5, the V gene TRBV2, with D perhaps matching TRBD1 or TRBD2 (5 bases each). The CDR3 extends over 13 amino acids. Germline V gene lookup returns CDR1 SNHLY and CDR2 FYNNEI. Trimming took off 7 bases at V and 2 bases at J, with 11 bases between the two ends. The CDR3: CASIGDRQETQYF. Here the CDR3 DNA reads TGTGCCAGCATCGGGGACCGTCAAGAGACCCAGTACTTC.